One and the same sample provided the 3 T cell receptor beta chains below, sequenced in a study of vaccination effects on CD4 cells after COVID-19. Generated by immunoSEQ multiplex PCR, the TCRdb table keeps only in-frame clones and is missing some. The table records over 60,000 clones, about 74% of them present only once. In the ViraFEST assay, antigen-specific CD4+ clonotypes were identified by expansion after peptide-pool stimulation. The culture ran for 10 days, and then CD4+ T cells were isolated. It was two doses of either the BNT162b2 or mRNA-1273 vaccine that participants received. Their specific antigens are unknown. The specimen comprised CD4+ T cells from PBMCs cultured with HCoV-229E spike peptides, sampled after COVID-19 vaccination. These receptors all come from a human donor who received a COVID-19 vaccine.

The sample holds a few counts of this clone. The chain joins TRBV5-1 to TRBJ1-2; maybe TRBD1 (5 bases). Trimming shortened V by 4 bases and J by 2 bases, and 12 bases separated the two germline ends. This CDR3 has 14 amino acids. Germline CDR1 is SGHRS and CDR2 is YFSETQ. The CDR3 spells CASSPIRDNYGYTF. CDR3 coding DNA: TGCGCCAGCAGCCCGATCCGGGACAACTATGGCTACACCTTC.

This clone was detected only a few times. This sequence joins TRBV3-1 (or the pseudogene TRBV3-2) and TRBJ1-2; 8 bases fit TRBD1. V dropped 3 bases and J dropped 2; count of bases not matched to a gene: 5. Germline V lookup: CDR1 LGHDT, CDR2 YNNKEL (reference sequence). The CDR3 spans 15 residues. CDR3 protein: CASSQWDRINYGYTF. The CDR3 DNA reads TGTGCCAGCAGCCAGTGGGACAGGATAAACTATGGCTACACCTTC.

The rearrangement uses TRBV2 and TRBJ1-1; D is uncertain. The ends were cut back, 7 bases at V and 1 base at J, with 7 bases in the middle. Germline CDR1 and CDR2: SNHLY and FYNNEI. The CDR3 has 12 residues. The CDR3 sequence is CASNRQNTEAFF. The CDR3 nucleotides read TGTGCCAGCAACCGGCAGAACACTGAAGCTTTCTTT. The full variable domain, with the rest looked up from reference TRBV2 and TRBJ1-1, is EPEVTQTPSHQVTQMGQEVILRCVPISNHLYFYWYRQILGQKVEFLVSFYNNEISEKSEIFDDQFSVERPDGSNFTLKIRSTKLEDSAMYFCASNRQNTEAFFGQGTRLTVV.